This T cell receptor (beta chain) was recorded in a study of regulatory T cells in long-lasting Graves disease. CDR3-region Arm-PCR and iRepertoire HTBI primers produced the TCR beta libraries. A single record per CDR3 protein comes from TCRdb applying MiXCR to the multiplex PCR reads. The sample holds about 530,000 distinct CDR3 sequences; 16% are singletons and the top ten take 20% to 30%. The V gene lost 6 bases and the J gene lost 8 bases, with 8 bases spanning the gap. Germline V gene lookup returns CDR1 MNHNS and CDR2 SASEGT. CDR3 length: 11 amino acids. The time point: newly diagnosed GD, antithyroid drugs for less than 3 months. With RNA extracted from PBMCs as input, the TCR library was made. This clonotype was detected many times. In addition, the sample was reused for a study of T cells in Graves' hyperthyroidism and ophthalmopathy.

This chain uses TRBV6-1 with TRBJ2-1, with D maybe TRBD1 (6 bases). This TCR was sampled from a woman aged 35 to 59 with Graves disease. The sequenced sample was peripheral blood mononuclear cells (PBMCs), obtained at new diagnosis, from a patient treated with antithyroid drugs. The CDR3, as DNA: TGTGCCAGCAGACAGGGTCATGAGCAGTTCTTC. Translation: CASRQGHEQFF.